A few counts support the clone carrying this T cell receptor (beta chain). This sample stems from a study of T cell responses to AZD1222 COVID-19 vaccine. The method was immunoSEQ multiplex PCR; TCRdb's version includes in-frame clones alone and lacks a portion of them. The sample has about 120,000 clones, roughly nine tenths seen once; the top ten hold 6.5% to 9.5%. The CDR3 length is 16 residues. Trimming took 4 bases from V and 8 from J; bases not matched to a gene: 16. Germline CDR1 LGHDT, CDR2 YNNKEL (reference sequence). V usage is TRBV3-1 (or the pseudogene TRBV3-2) and J usage is TRBJ1-1, with 7 bases that match TRBD1. The sample here was peripheral blood, taken on day 0 of AZD1222 vaccination. This clonotype originated in an adult in good health. This chain's CDR3 is CASSRTRQGRVSEAFF. The CDR3 DNA follows: TGTGCCAGCAGCCGGACCAGACAGGGTAGAGTATCAGAAGCTTTCTTT.